These 2 T cell receptor beta chains were all obtained from the same sample, sequenced in a study of T-cell memory formation after mild COVID-19. Via MiXCR, TCRdb re-called the 5' RACE reads, giving one row per CDR3 protein. The top ten clones hold 12% of a sample with hundreds of thousands of distinct CDR3 sequences, roughly 25% of them seen once. The sample taken for sequencing was PBMCs or a T cell subset sorted from them (not recorded which). These receptors came from an adult woman who had mild COVID-19 (a few samples of this study predate the infection). Cell type and time point are not known.

V usage is TRBV29-1 and J usage is TRBJ2-1; 7 bases are shared with TRBD2. V was pared by 6 bases and J by 7 bases, with 12 bases of the junction left unmatched. Germline-derived CDR1 and CDR2 are SQVTM and ANQGSEA. CDR3 length: 14 residues. CDR3 residues: CSVVGTTANNEQFF. The CDR3 DNA follows: TGCAGCGTCGTAGGGACTACCGCTAATAATGAGCAGTTCTTC.

A few counts support this clonotype. V is TRBV5-1 and J is TRBJ1-1, with D hard to call. V was clipped by 0 bases and J by 1 base, with 16 bases between them. The CDR3 is 17 amino acids. CDR1 is SGHRS and CDR2 is YFSETQ in the germline V gene. CDR3 sequence: CASSLGAFAMGNTEAFF. The CDR3 nucleotides read TGCGCCAGCAGCTTGGGGGCTTTCGCGATGGGGAACACTGAAGCTTTCTTT.